This record covers a single TCR beta chain. This entry belongs to a study of early stage breast cancer tumors. Generated by immunoSEQ multiplex PCR, the TCRdb table keeps only in-frame clones and is missing some. The data hold about 41,000 clones, with around 70% observed a single time. This CDR3 is 15 amino acids long. With 1 base clipped from V and 6 bases from J, the junction kept 6 bases outside the gene matches. From germline, CDR1 is SGHTA and CDR2 FQGNSA. The V and J genes are TRBV7-2 and TRBJ2-7; 10 nucleotides align to TRBD2. Sequencing input: blood. The source of this sequence is a person aged 50 to 59 with breast cancer. The DNA for the CDR3 is TGTGCCAGCAGCTTAGGCCTAGCGGGAGCAGTCGAGCAGTACTTC. This gives the protein CASSLGLAGAVEQYF.